Listed below are T cell receptor beta chains from one sample, sequenced in a study of blood T cells in healthy people across ages. TCRdb re-derived calls from the 5' RACE reads in MiXCR, one entry per CDR3 protein. The sample has 1.5 million to 1.9 million distinct CDR3 sequences, approximately 43% seen once. Sequenced material: blood. The source is a woman between 18 and 29 years old in good health. CDR3s include the opening cysteine and the closing phenylalanine or tryptophan. The size field is filled for only some rows; it gives once, few, many or a size class.

v_gene	abundance	j_gene	CDR3aa
TRBV10-3	.	TRBJ2-5	CATSSGTGTSGSVKTQYF
TRBV28	few	TRBJ1-2	CASSQTPGYGYTF
TRBV5-1	few	.	CASSARQGPGNEQYF
TRBV7-8	.	TRBJ1-2	CASSLERSYGYTF
TRBV2	few	TRBJ1-5	CASSEGGWNQPQHF
TRBV3-1	.	.	CASSQNRAGETQYF
TRBV2	.	TRBJ1-6	CASSDGGSPLHF
TRBV27	.	TRBJ2-7	CASSPTSGRYEQYF
TRBV30	.	TRBJ2-5	CAWSGREWTQYF
TRBV3-1	few	TRBJ2-3	CASSQNPWGDTQYF
TRBV12-3/TRBV12-4	few	TRBJ1-2	CASSLAQGTVRGYTF
TRBV6-5	.	TRBJ1-5	CARRQNSNQPQHF
TRBV10-3	few	TRBJ2-7	CAIRQTGALPYEQYF